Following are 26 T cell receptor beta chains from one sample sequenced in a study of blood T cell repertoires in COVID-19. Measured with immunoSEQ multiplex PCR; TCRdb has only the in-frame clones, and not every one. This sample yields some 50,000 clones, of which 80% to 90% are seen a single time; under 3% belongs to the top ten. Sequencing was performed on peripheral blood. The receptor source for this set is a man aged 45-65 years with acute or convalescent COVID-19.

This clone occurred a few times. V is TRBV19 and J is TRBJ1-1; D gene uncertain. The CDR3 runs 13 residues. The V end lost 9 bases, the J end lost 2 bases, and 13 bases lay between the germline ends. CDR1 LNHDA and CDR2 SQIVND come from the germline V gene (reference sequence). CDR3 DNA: TGTGCCAGCAACTACCAACTCAACACTGAAGCTTTCTTT. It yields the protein CASNYQLNTEAFF.

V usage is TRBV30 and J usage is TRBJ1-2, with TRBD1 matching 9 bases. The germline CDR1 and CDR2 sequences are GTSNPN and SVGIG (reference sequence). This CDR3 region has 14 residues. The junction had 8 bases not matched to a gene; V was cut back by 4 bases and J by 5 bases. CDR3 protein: CAWKVTGGAYGYTF. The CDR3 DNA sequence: TGTGCCTGGAAGGTAACAGGGGGCGCATATGGCTACACCTTC.

The CDR3 DNA reads as TGTGCCAGCAGCAATACATTAGCGGGAGGGGACGAGCAGTACTTC. It codes for CASSNTLAGGDEQYF. The chain employs TRBV4-2 and TRBJ2-7, with 11 bases identical to TRBD2. J lost 5 bases, V lost 5 bases, and 8 bases had no gene match. Germline V gene sequence: CDR1 LGHNA, CDR2 YNFKEQ. The CDR3 is 15 amino acids.

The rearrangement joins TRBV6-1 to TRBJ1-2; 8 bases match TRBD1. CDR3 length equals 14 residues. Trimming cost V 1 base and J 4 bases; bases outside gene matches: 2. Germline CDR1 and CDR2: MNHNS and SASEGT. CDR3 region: CASSEGQGFYGYTF. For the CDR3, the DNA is TGTGCCAGCAGTGAAGGACAGGGGTTCTATGGCTACACCTTC.

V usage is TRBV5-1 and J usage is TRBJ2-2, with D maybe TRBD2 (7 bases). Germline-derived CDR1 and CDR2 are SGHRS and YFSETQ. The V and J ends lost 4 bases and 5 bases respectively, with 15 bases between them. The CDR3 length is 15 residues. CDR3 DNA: TGCGCCAGCAGCCTCCGCGGGGGCTGGACCGGGGAGCTGTTTTTT. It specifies CASSLRGGWTGELFF.

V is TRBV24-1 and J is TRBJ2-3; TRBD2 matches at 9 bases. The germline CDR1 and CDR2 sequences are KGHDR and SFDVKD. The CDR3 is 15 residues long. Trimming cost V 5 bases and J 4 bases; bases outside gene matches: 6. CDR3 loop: CATSALAGDSDTQYF. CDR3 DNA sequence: TGTGCCACCAGTGCCTTAGCGGGAGATTCAGATACGCAGTATTTT.

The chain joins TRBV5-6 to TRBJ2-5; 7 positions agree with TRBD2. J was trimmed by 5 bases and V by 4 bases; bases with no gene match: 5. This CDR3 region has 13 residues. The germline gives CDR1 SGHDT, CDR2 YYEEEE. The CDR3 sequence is CASSPAGRETQYF. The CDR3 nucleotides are TGTGCCAGCAGCCCAGCCGGGAGGGAGACCCAGTACTTC.

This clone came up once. The CDR3: CASSLPREAGAYEQYF. In nucleotides, the CDR3 is TGTGCCAGCAGTTTACCCCGGGAAGCAGGGGCCTACGAGCAGTACTTC. This chain links TRBV28 with TRBJ2-7; D is perhaps TRBD1 (6 bases). V lost 2 bases, J lost 2 bases, and 16 bases lay in between. Germline CDR1 is MDHEN and CDR2 is SYDVKM. The CDR3 length is 16 residues.

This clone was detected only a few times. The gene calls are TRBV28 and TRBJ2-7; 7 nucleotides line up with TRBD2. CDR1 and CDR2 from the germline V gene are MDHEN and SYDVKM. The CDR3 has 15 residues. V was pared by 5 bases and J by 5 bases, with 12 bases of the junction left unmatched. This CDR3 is CASSNPGRRGDEQYF. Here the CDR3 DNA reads TGTGCCAGCAGTAATCCGGGGCGCCGGGGGGACGAGCAGTACTTC.

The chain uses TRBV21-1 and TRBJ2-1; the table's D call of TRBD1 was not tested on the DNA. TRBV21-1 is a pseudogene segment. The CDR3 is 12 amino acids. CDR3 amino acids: CASSKEDRFQFF. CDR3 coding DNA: TGTGCCAGCAGCAAAGAAGACAGGTTCCAGTTCTTC.

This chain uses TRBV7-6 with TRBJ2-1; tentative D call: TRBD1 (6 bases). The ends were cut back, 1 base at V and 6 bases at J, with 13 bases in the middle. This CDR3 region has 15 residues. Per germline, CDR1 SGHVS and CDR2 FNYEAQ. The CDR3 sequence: CASSLEAGEGNEQFF. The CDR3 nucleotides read TGTGCCAGCAGCTTAGAGGCAGGGGAAGGCAATGAGCAGTTCTTC.

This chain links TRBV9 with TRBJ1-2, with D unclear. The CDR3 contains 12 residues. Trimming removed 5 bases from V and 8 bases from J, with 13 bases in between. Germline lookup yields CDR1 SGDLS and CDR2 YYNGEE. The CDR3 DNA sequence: TGTGCCAGCAGTAGGAGCAGAGAAGGCTACACCTTC. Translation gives CASSRSREGYTF.

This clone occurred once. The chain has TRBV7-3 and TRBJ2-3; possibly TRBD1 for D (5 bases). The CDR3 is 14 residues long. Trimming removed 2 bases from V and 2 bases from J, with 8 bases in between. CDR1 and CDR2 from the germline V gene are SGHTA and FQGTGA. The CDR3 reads CASSLGASTDTQYF. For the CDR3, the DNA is TGTGCCAGCAGCTTAGGGGCGTCCACAGATACGCAGTATTTT.

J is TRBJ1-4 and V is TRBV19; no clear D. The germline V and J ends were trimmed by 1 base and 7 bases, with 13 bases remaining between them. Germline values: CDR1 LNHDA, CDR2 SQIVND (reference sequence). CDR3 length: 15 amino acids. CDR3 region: CASSIAVSTGEKLFF. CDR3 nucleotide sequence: TGTGCCAGTAGTATAGCGGTATCCACTGGTGAAAAACTGTTTTTT.

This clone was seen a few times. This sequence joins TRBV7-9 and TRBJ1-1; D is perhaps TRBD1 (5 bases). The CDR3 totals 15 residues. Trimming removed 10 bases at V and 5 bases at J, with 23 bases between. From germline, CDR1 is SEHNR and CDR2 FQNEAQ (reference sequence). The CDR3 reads CATISYGPSGTEAFF. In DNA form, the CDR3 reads TGTGCCACCATATCTTACGGGCCGTCAGGGACTGAAGCTTTCTTT. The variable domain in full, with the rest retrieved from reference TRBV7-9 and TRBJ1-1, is DTGVSQNPRHKITKRGQNVTFRCDPISEHNRLYWYRQTLGQGPEFLTYFQNEAQLEKSRLLSDRFSAERPKGSFSTLEIQRTEQGDSAMYLCATISYGPSGTEAFFGQGTRLTVV.

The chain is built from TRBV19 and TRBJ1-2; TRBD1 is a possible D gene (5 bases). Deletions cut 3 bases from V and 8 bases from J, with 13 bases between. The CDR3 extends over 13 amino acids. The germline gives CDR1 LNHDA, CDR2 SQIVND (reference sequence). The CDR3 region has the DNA TGTGCCAGTAGTATGTCAGCGGGGACGGGCTACACCTTC. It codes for CASSMSAGTGYTF.

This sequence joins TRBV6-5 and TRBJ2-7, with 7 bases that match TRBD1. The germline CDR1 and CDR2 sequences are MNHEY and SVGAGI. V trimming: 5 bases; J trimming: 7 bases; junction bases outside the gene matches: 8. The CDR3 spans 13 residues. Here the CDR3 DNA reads TGTGCCAGCAGTCCTGGGGACAGTGTGGAGCAGTACTTC. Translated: CASSPGDSVEQYF.

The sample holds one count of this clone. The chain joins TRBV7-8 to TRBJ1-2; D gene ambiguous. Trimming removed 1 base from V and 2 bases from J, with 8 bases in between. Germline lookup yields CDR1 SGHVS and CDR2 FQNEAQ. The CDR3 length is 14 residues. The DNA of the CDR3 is TGTGCCAGCAGCTTAGGTGGCGGCAACTATGGCTACACCTTC. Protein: CASSLGGGNYGYTF.

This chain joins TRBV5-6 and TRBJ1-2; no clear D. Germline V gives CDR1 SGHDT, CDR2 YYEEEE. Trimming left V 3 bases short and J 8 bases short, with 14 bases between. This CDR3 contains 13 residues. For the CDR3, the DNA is TGTGCCAGCAGCTCCTGGGCGCATGGCGGCTACACCTTC. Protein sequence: CASSSWAHGGYTF.

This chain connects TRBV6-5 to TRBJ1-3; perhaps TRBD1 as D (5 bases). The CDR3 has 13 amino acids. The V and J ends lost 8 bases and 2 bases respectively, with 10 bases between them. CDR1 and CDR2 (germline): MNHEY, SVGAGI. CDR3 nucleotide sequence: TGTGCCAGCGGCGGGGGAGCTGGAAACACCATATATTTT. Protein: CASGGGAGNTIYF.

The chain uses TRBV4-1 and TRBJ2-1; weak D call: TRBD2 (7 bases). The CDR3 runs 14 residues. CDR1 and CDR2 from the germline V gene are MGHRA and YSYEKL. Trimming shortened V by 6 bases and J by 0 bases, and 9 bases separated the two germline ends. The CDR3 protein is CASRGGVSYNEQFF. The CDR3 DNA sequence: TGCGCCAGCAGAGGGGGGGTCTCCTACAATGAGCAGTTCTTC.

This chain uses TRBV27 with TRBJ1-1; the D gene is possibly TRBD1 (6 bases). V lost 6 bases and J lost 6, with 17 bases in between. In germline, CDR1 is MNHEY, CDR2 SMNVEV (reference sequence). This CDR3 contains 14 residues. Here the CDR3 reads CASRQGTTSAEAFF. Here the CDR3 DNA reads TGTGCCAGCAGACAGGGTACGACAAGCGCTGAAGCTTTCTTT.

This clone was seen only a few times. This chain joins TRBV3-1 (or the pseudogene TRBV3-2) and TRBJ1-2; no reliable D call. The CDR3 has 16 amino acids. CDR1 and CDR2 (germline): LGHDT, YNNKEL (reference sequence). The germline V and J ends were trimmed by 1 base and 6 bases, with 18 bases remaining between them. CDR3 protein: CASSQGRDPAGNGYTF. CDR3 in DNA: TGTGCCAGCAGCCAAGGGCGAGACCCAGCGGGTAATGGCTACACCTTC.

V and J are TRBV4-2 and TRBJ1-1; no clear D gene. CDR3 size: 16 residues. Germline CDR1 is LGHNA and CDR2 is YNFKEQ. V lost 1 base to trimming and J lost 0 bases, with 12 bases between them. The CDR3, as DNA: TGTGCCAGCAGCCAAGGAGGTGAAGCTTTGAACACTGAAGCTTTCTTT. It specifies CASSQGGEALNTEAFF.

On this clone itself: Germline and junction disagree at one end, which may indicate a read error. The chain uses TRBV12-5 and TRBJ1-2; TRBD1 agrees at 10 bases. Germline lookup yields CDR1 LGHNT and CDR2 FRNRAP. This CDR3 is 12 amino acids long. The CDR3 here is CASGPGQGIRDF. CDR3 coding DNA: TGTGCTAGTGGGCCGGGACAGGGGATAAGAGACTTC. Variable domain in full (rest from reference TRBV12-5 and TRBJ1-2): DARVTQTPRHKVTEMGQEVTMRCQPILGHNTVFWYRQTMMQGLELLAYFRNRAPLDDSGMPKDRFSAEMPDATLATLKIQPSEPRDSAVYFCASGPGQGIRDFGSGTRLTVV.

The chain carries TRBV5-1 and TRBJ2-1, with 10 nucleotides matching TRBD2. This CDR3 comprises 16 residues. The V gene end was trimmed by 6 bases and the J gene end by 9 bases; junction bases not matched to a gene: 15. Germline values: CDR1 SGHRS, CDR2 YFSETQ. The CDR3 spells CASTQEQRGGTSEQFF. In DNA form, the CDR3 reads TGCGCCAGCACCCAAGAACAGCGGGGGGGCACAAGTGAGCAGTTCTTC. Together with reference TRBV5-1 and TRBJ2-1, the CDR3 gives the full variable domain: KAGVTQTPRYLIKTRGQQVTLSCSPISGHRSVSWYQQTPGQGLQFLFEYFSETQRNKGNFPGRFSGRQFSNSRSEMNVSTLELGDSALYLCASTQEQRGGTSEQFFGPGTRLTVL.